The 24 T cell receptor beta chains listed next were all sequenced from one sample in a study of T cell repertoires in cytomegalovirus infection. For these TCRs, the target antigens are not known. TCRdb used MiXCR to reprocess the reads, holding one entry per CDR3 protein. This table holds approximately 770,000 distinct CDR3 sequences, about 29% found once. This specimen was cultured CD8+ T cells from PBMCs, taken from culture after CMV antigen stimulation. These receptors all come from a human donor in good health (CMV status not recorded). Some clones in this sample may be carry-over from other donors' samples.

The V and J genes are TRBV19 and TRBJ2-7; maybe TRBD1 (6 bases). The CDR3 extends over 13 amino acids. V was cut by 4 bases and J by 6 bases, with 13 bases left in between. CDR1 is LNHDA, CDR2 SQIVND, per germline (reference sequence). CDR3 region: CASSTLQGSEQYF. As DNA, the CDR3 is TGTGCCAGTAGTACCCTACAGGGCTCCGAGCAGTACTTC.

V and J are TRBV20-1 and TRBJ1-1, with 9 bases identical to TRBD1. Trimming took 5 bases from V and 5 from J; bases not matched to a gene: 9. The V gene's germline CDR1 is DFQATT and CDR2 SNEGSKA (reference sequence). This CDR3 is built from 14 residues. The CDR3 sequence: CSAVTGGARTEAFF. The CDR3 DNA reads TGCAGTGCTGTCACAGGGGGCGCGAGGACTGAAGCTTTCTTT.

This clonotype was observed many times. A junction end diverges from the germline sequence, so it may reflect a read error. J is TRBJ1-1 and V is TRBV5-1; D is undetermined. This CDR3 contains 14 residues. Germline V gene data show CDR1 as SGHRS and CDR2 as YFSETQ. CDR3: CASSLRTVNTEAFF. CDR3 DNA sequence: TGTGCCAGCAGCTTACGGACGGTGAACACTGAAGCTTTCTTT.

This clonotype was counted a few times. The chain combines TRBV7-7 with TRBJ2-7; D unresolved. Germline CDR1 and CDR2: SSHAT and FNYEAQ (reference sequence). This CDR3 has 15 residues. The CDR3 here is CASFPGHPPGYEQYV. Here the CDR3 DNA reads TGTGCTAGCTTCCCCGGGCATCCCCCGGGCTACGAGCAGTACGTC.

Details on this clonotype: This may be a read error, as it is one base from a much larger clone. V gene TRBV7-6 combines with J gene TRBJ2-2; D is perhaps TRBD1 (5 bases). V lost 8 bases and J 0 bases, leaving 22 bases between the germline ends. The germline V gene encodes CDR1 SGHVS and CDR2 FNYEAQ. CDR3 length: 18 amino acids. Here the CDR3 reads CASCPQSPTVTNTGELFF. In DNA, the CDR3 is TGTGCCAGCTGCCCGCAAAGCCCGACAGTAACGAACACCGGGGAGCTGTTTTTT.

The chain recombines TRBV27 with TRBJ2-1, with TRBD2 as a possible D gene (5 bases). This CDR3 contains 13 residues. Trimming removed 8 bases from V and 5 bases from J, with 13 bases in between. The germline V gene has CDR1 MNHEY and CDR2 SMNVEV (reference sequence). Written as DNA, the CDR3 is TGTGCCAGCGCGATCTCCGGGAACAATGAGCAGTTCTTC. Protein: CASAISGNNEQFF.

This rearrangement joins TRBV19 to TRBJ2-7; D is possibly TRBD1 or TRBD2 (5 bases each). V lost 3 bases to trimming and J lost 0 bases, with 9 bases between them. Germline CDR1 is LNHDA and CDR2 is SQIVND (reference sequence). This CDR3 spans 14 amino acids. Here the CDR3 reads CASSMGRSSYEQYF. CDR3 in DNA: TGTGCCAGTAGTATGGGACGCAGCTCCTACGAGCAGTACTTC.

The chain uses TRBV27 and TRBJ2-7; D is unclear. V dropped 0 bases and J dropped 5 bases, with 11 bases sitting between them. CDR1 MNHEY and CDR2 SMNVEV come from the germline V gene (reference sequence). The CDR3 consists of 14 residues. CDR3 bases: TGTGCCAGCAGTTTATCCCCCCTTGCTCACGAGCAGTACTTC. Its protein product is CASSLSPLAHEQYF.

V is TRBV5-6 and J is TRBJ1-5; 9 bases align to TRBD1. Looked up from germline, CDR1 is SGHDT and CDR2 is YYEEEE. The CDR3 consists of 16 residues. J was trimmed by 2 bases and V by 4 bases; bases with no gene match: 7. The DNA of the CDR3 is TGTGCCAGCAGCACTACAGGGGGCTGGGGCAATCAGCCCCAGCATTTT. Residues: CASSTTGGWGNQPQHF.

This clonotype was detected a few times. This chain connects TRBV2 to TRBJ1-2; the D gene is possibly TRBD1 (6 bases). This CDR3 has 14 residues. Germline V gene sequence: CDR1 SNHLY, CDR2 FYNNEI. Trimming cost V 4 bases and J 5 bases, with 14 bases left between them. The CDR3 DNA reads TGTGCCAGCAGTGGGACGGGACAACCATATGGCTACACCTTC. Protein sequence: CASSGTGQPYGYTF.

This clonotype was found a few times. The rearrangement joins TRBV7-6 to TRBJ2-1; 11 nucleotides agree with TRBD1. The CDR3 runs to 16 residues. Trimming took 5 bases from V and 3 from J; bases not matched to a gene: 6. Germline-derived CDR1 and CDR2 are SGHVS and FNYEAQ. CDR3 amino acids: CASSTGQGAIYNEQFF. For the CDR3, the DNA is TGTGCCAGCAGCACCGGACAGGGGGCGATCTACAATGAGCAGTTCTTC.

This clonotype was seen more than once but under ten times. The chain uses TRBV19 and TRBJ1-5, with D tentatively TRBD1 (6 bases). The CDR3 contains 14 residues. CDR1 and CDR2 (germline): LNHDA, SQIVND (reference sequence). V dropped 10 bases and J dropped 0 bases, with 13 bases sitting between them. CDR3 sequence (DNA): TGTGCCACTGGACAGAGGAATAGCAATCAGCCCCAGCATTTT. Encoded protein: CATGQRNSNQPQHF.

The table lists this clonotype with a few counts. The chain employs TRBV12-3 or TRBV12-4 and TRBJ2-3; D assignment may be TRBD1 or TRBD2 (6 bases each). Trimming took 6 bases from V and 4 from J, leaving 17 bases between them. The CDR3 runs 15 residues. CDR3 residues: CASSPFRGLSDTQYF. DNA for the CDR3: TGTGCCAGCAGCCCCTTTCGGGGGCTGTCAGATACGCAGTATTTT.

The chain employs TRBV12-3 or TRBV12-4 and TRBJ2-3, with 8 bases fitting TRBD1. CDR3 length: 12 amino acids. Unmatched junction bases numbered 10, after V lost 6 bases and J lost 14 bases. The CDR3 DNA sequence: TGTGCCAGCAGCTCCGGGGACAGGAAGTGGTATTTT. Translating it yields CASSSGDRKWYF.

The chain is built from TRBV6-1 and TRBJ2-3; 7 bases are shared with TRBD2. The CDR3 contains 14 residues. V lost 6 bases, J lost 5 bases, and 8 bases stayed unmatched. Germline V gene sequence: CDR1 MNHNS, CDR2 SASEGT. CDR3 residues: CASRNWGGEDTQYF. CDR3 DNA sequence: TGTGCCAGCAGGAACTGGGGGGGGGAAGATACGCAGTATTTT.

This clonotype was counted a few times. V and J are TRBV7-6 and TRBJ2-1; TRBD2 matches 10 bases. Germline CDR1 is SGHVS and CDR2 is FNYEAQ. The length of the CDR3 is 15 residues. V lost 1 base to trimming and J lost 8 bases; unmatched junction nucleotides: 5. The CDR3 sequence is CASSLERGGTDEQFF. The CDR3 bases are TGTGCCAGCAGCTTAGAGCGGGGGGGCACGGATGAGCAGTTCTTC.

The sample holds many counts of this clonotype. The CDR3 sequence: CAIHPRGTVRNSPLHF. CDR3 DNA sequence: TGTGCCATCCACCCCCGAGGGACGGTCAGGAATTCACCCCTCCACTTT. This chain connects TRBV7-2 to TRBJ1-6, with a weak D call TRBD1 (5 bases). This CDR3 is built from 16 residues. V lost 10 bases and J lost 7, with 23 bases in between. Germline V gene sequence: CDR1 SGHTA, CDR2 FQGNSA. Supplemented by reference TRBV7-2 and TRBJ1-6, the full variable domain reads GAGVSQSPSNKVTEKGKDVELRCDPISGHTALYWYRQSLGQGLEFLIYFQGNSAPDKSGLPSDRFSAERTGGSVSTLTIQRTQQEDSAVYLCAIHPRGTVRNSPLHFGNGTRLTVT.

V usage is TRBV7-9 and J usage is TRBJ2-1, with D perhaps matching TRBD1 (5 bases). The CDR3 is made up of 14 amino acids. Trimming removed 4 bases at V and 4 bases at J, with 11 bases between. The germline CDR1 and CDR2 sequences are SEHNR and FQNEAQ (reference sequence). CDR3 DNA: TGTGCCAGCAGCTCGCAGGGCCTTTACAATGAGCAGTTCTTC. As protein: CASSSQGLYNEQFF.

This clonotype was seen repeatedly, ten times or more. This chain uses TRBV7-2 with TRBJ2-1, with 13 bases fitting TRBD2. From germline, CDR1 is SGHTA and CDR2 FQGNSA. J was trimmed by 8 bases and V by 4 bases; bases with no gene match: 5. The CDR3 is 15 residues long. DNA of the CDR3: TGTGCCAGCAGCTACGGACTAGCGGGGGACGATGAGCAGTTCTTC. Its protein is CASSYGLAGDDEQFF.

This clonotype came up a few times. V is TRBV12-3 or TRBV12-4 and J is TRBJ1-5, with D uncertain. The V end was cut by 7 bases, the J end by 1 base, with 5 bases between. The CDR3 has 12 amino acids. CDR3 DNA sequence: TGTGCCAGCACGATCAGCAATCAGCCCCAGCATTTT. Protein product: CASTISNQPQHF.

This clonotype was detected ten times or more. This chain connects TRBV7-9 to TRBJ2-1; TRBD2 aligns across 7 bases. The CDR3 totals 15 residues. J gave up 0 bases and V 5 bases, and 4 bases lay outside the gene matches. Germline-derived CDR1 and CDR2 are SEHNR and FQNEAQ (reference sequence). This CDR3 reads CASSGTGGSYNEQFF. In DNA form, the CDR3 reads TGTGCCAGCAGCGGTACGGGGGGCTCCTACAATGAGCAGTTCTTC.

As regards this clonotype: The CDR3 ends on some other residue instead of the conserved phenylalanine or tryptophan, so this is likely a read error. The CDR3 coding sequence is TGTGCCAGCGCCCTCGCGGGGAACTATGGCTACACCTAC. The encoded protein is CASALAGNYGYTY. The V gene is TRBV27, the J gene TRBJ1-2; D gene uncertain. Trimming removed 8 bases at V and 2 bases at J, with 12 bases between. The CDR3 contains 13 residues. CDR1 and CDR2 from the germline V gene are MNHEY and SMNVEV (reference sequence).

The chain employs TRBV28 and TRBJ2-5; 7 bases are shared with TRBD1. From germline, CDR1 is MDHEN and CDR2 SYDVKM. This CDR3 region has 14 residues. Losses at the gene ends were 3 bases for V and 4 bases for J; bases not matched to a gene: 5. The CDR3 DNA reads as TGTGCCAGCAGTTTCTCAGGGGGTAGAGAGACCCAGTACTTC. Protein sequence: CASSFSGGRETQYF.

This clonotype was recorded a few times. The chain links TRBV15 to TRBJ2-2; 8 positions match TRBD2. Germline V gives CDR1 LNHNV, CDR2 YYDKDF (reference sequence). The CDR3 has 18 residues. The V and J ends lost 5 bases and 0 bases, in that order; junction bases with no gene match: 11. CDR3 nucleotide sequence: TGTGCCACCAGCGGAATTCTAGCGGGCCTAGCGAACACCGGGGAGCTGTTTTTT. It yields the protein CATSGILAGLANTGELFF.